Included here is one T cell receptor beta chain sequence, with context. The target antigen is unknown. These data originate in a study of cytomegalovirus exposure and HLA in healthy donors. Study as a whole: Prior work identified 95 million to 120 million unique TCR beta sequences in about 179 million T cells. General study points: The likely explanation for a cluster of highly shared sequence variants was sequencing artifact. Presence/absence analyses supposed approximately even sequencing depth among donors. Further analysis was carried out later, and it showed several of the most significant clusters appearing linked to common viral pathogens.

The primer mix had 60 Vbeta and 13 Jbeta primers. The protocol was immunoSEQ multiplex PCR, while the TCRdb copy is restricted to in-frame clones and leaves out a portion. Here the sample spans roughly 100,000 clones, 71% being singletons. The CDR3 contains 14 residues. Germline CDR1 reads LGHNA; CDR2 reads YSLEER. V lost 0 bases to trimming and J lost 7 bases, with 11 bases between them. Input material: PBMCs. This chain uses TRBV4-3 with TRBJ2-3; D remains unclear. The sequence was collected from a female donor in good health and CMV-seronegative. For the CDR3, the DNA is TGCGCCAGCAGCCAAGACAATATGAGATATACGCAGTATTTT. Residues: CASSQDNMRYTQYF.